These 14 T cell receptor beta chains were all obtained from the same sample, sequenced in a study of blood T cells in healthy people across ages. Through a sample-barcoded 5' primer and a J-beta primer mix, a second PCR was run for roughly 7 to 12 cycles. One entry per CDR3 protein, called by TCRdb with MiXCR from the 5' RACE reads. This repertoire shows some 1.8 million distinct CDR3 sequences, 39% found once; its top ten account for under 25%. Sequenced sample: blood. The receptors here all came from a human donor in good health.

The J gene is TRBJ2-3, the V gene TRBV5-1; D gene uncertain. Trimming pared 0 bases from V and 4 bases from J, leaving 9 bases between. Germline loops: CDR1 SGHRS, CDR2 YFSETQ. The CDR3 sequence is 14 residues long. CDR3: CASSLDANSDTQYF. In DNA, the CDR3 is TGCGCCAGCAGCTTGGACGCAAACTCAGATACGCAGTATTTT.

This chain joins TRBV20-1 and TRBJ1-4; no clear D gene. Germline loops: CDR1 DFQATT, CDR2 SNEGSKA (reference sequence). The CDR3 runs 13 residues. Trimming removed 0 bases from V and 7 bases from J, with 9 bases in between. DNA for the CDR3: TGCAGTGCTAGAGATCCGGGGAGTGAAAAACTGTTTTTT. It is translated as CSARDPGSEKLFF.

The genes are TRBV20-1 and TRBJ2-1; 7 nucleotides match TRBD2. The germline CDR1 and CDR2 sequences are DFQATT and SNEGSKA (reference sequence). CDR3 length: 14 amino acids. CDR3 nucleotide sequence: TGCAGCGAGTTGGCGGGACTATTAAACAATGAGCAGTTCTTC. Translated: CSELAGLLNNEQFF.

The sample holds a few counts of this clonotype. The CDR3 protein is CASSLNPQSGYEQFF. DNA of the CDR3: TGTGCCAGCAGTTTAAATCCCCAGTCGGGGTATGAGCAGTTCTTC. The chain couples TRBV27 to TRBJ2-1, with TRBD2 as a possible D gene (5 bases). Trimming pared 2 bases from V and 8 bases from J, leaving 16 bases between. The length of the CDR3 is 15 residues. Germline CDR1 MNHEY, CDR2 SMNVEV (reference sequence).

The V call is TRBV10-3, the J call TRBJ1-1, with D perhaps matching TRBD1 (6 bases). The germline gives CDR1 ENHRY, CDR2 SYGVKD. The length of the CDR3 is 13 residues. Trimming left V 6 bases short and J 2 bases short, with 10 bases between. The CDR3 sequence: CAISGGPNTEAFF. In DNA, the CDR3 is TGTGCCATCAGCGGGGGGCCTAACACTGAAGCTTTCTTT.

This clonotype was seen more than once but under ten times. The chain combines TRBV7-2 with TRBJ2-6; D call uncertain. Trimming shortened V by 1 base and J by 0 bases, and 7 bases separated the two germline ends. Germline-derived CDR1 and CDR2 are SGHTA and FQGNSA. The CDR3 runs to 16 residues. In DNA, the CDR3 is TGTGCCAGCAGCTTAGATTCGGGCTCTGGGGCCAACGTCCTGACTTTC. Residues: CASSLDSGSGANVLTF.

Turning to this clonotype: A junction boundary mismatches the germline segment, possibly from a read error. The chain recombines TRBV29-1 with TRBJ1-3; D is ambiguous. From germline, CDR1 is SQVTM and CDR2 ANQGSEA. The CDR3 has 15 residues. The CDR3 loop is CSVKDPVSSGNTIYF. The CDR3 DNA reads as TGCAGCGTTAAAGACCCCGTAAGCTCTGGAAACACCATATATTTT.

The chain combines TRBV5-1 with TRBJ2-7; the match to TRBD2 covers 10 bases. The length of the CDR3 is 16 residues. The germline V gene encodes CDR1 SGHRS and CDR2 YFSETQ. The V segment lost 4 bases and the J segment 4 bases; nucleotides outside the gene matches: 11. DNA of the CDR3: TGCGCCAGCAGCGCAGCTAGCGGGGGTTACCCATACGAGCAGTACTTC. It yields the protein CASSAASGGYPYEQYF.

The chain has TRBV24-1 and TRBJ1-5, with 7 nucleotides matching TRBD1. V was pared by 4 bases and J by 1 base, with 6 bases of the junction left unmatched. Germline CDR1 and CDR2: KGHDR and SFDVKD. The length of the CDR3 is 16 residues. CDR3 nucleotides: TGTGCCACCAGTGACACGACAGGGACCAGCAATCAGCCCCAGCATTTT. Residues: CATSDTTGTSNQPQHF.

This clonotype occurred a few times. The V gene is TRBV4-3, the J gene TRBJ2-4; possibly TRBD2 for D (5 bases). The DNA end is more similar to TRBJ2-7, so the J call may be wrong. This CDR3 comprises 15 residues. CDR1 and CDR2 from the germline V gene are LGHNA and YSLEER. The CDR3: CASSQASGDTYEQYF. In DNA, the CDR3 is TGCGCCAGCAGCCAAGCATCCGGGGATACCTACGAGCAGTACTTC.

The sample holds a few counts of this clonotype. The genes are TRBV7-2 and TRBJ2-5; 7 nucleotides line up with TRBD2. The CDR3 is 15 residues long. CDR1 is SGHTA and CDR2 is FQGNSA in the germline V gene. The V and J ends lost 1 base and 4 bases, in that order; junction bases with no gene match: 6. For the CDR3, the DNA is TGTGCCAGCAGCTTAGGCGCGGGGGTTGGAGAGACCCAGTACTTC. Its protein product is CASSLGAGVGETQYF.

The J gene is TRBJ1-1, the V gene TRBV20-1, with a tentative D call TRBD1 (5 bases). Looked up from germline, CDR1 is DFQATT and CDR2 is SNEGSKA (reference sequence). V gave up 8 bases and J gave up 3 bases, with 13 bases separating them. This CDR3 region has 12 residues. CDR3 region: CSTGEGDTEAFF. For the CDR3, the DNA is TGCAGTACGGGGGAAGGCGACACTGAAGCTTTCTTT.

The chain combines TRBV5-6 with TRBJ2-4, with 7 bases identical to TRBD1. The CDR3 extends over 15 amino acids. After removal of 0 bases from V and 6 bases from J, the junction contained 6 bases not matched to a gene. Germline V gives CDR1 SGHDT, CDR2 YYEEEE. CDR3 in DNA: TGTGCCAGCAGCTTGGTGCGACAGGGAAGAAACATTCAGTACTTC. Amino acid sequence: CASSLVRQGRNIQYF.

CDR3 amino acids: CASAPRENSPLHF. The CDR3 DNA follows: TGTGCCAGCGCCCCCCGGGAAAATTCACCCCTCCACTTT. The genes are TRBV12-3 or TRBV12-4 and TRBJ1-6; no clear D gene. The length of the CDR3 is 13 residues. V dropped 8 bases and J dropped 7 bases, with 12 bases sitting between them.